The clone carrying this T cell receptor beta chain has just one count. Antigen unknown. At one boundary the junction diverges from the germline segment, which might be a read error. This entry is derived from a study of cytomegalovirus exposure and HLA in healthy donors. CDR3 size: 18 residues. Germline CDR1 reads SEHNR; CDR2 reads FQNEAQ (reference sequence). Findings and limits, study-wide: Researchers counted 150 to 200 TCR beta chains as cytomegalovirus-associated. Presence/absence analyses assumed roughly uniform sequencing depth across donors. Most observed TCR sequences were rare, whereas some public TCRs were detected in many donors.

The PCR used 60 Vbeta and 13 Jbeta primers. The data were produced by immunoSEQ multiplex PCR, yet TCRdb's version contains in-frame clones alone and is incomplete. Of over 150,000 clones listed, roughly 74% were seen once; the top ten hold 2.8%. V gene TRBV7-9 combines with J gene TRBJ2-4; possibly TRBD1 for D (7 bases). This sequence originates from a man younger than 35 in good health and CMV-seronegative. The sequenced material came from PBMCs. In DNA form, the CDR3 reads TGTGCCAGCAGCTTATCGCGACAGGGCCAGGGGGGCAAAAACAGTCAGTACTTC. Amino acids: CASSLSRQGQGGKNSQYF.